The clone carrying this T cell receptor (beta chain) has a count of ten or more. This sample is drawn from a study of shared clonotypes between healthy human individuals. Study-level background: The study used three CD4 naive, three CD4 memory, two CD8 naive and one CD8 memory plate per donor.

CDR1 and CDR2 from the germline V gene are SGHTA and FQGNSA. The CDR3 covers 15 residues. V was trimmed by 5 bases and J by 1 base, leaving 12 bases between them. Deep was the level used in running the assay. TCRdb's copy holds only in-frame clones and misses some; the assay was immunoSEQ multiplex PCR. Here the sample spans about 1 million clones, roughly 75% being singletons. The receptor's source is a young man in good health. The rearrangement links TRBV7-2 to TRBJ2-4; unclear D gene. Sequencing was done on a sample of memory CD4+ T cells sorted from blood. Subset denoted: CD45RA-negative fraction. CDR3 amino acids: CASSHSGSAKNIQYF. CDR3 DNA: TGTGCCAGCAGCCACTCCGGATCGGCCAAAAACATTCAGTACTTC.